What follows are 16 T cell receptor beta chains derived from one specimen sequenced in a study of OX40 agonist ivuxolimab in advanced cancers. Here immunoSEQ multiplex PCR was the method, and the copy in TCRdb shows in-frame clones only, minus some. The sample consists of approximately 32,000 clones, about 92% of them appearing once. The sequencing here drew on CD4+ or CD8+ T cells sorted from blood, taken in a trial of the OX40 agonist ivuxolimab. Every receptor here comes from an adult with an advanced solid tumor such as melanoma, head and neck, liver or kidney cancer.

This clone occurred once. The chain carries TRBV7-2 and TRBJ1-2; D gene uncertain. V shed 4 bases and J shed 4 bases, with 16 bases lying between them. Looked up from germline, CDR1 is SGHTA and CDR2 is FQGNSA. This CDR3 comprises 15 residues. The CDR3 loop reads CASSSSPVSGYGYTF. The CDR3 nucleotides read TGTGCCAGCAGCTCGTCCCCGGTCTCAGGCTATGGCTACACCTTC.

The CDR3 reads CASSSSPAGNTGELFF. The CDR3 DNA reads as TGTGCCAGCAGCTCTAGCCCAGCGGGGAACACCGGGGAGCTGTTTTTT. The V gene is TRBV7-3, the J gene TRBJ2-2, with D perhaps matching TRBD2 (6 bases). Per germline, CDR1 SGHTA and CDR2 FQGTGA. The CDR3 contains 16 residues. V was trimmed by 4 bases and J by 1 base, leaving 13 bases between them.

The chain recombines TRBV6-1 with TRBJ2-7; no clear D. V was pared by 6 bases and J by 4 bases, with 10 bases between. CDR1 is MNHNS, CDR2 SASEGT, per germline. This CDR3 has 12 residues. CDR3: CASSADGYEQYF. The CDR3 DNA reads as TGTGCCAGCAGCGCGGACGGGTACGAGCAGTACTTC.

The rearrangement links TRBV11-3 to TRBJ2-5; D is tentatively TRBD1 or TRBD2 (10 bases each). V lost 5 bases to trimming and J lost 4 bases, with 32 bases between them. From germline, CDR1 is SGHNT and CDR2 YENEEA. There are 20 residues in the CDR3. Written as DNA, the CDR3 is TGTGCCAGCAGCCCCTCGAGACAGGGGGCTAGCGGGAGTATAGTAGAGACCCAGTACTTC. Translated: CASSPSRQGASGSIVETQYF.

The V and J genes are TRBV18 and TRBJ1-5; D is possibly TRBD1 (5 bases). The CDR3 extends over 15 amino acids. V was clipped by 5 bases and J by 3 bases, with 14 bases between them. Germline-derived CDR1 and CDR2 are KGHSH and LQKENI. CDR3 in DNA: TGTGCCAGCTCATCGGGACCGCTGAACAATCAGCCCCAGCATTTT. Its translation is CASSSGPLNNQPQHF.

The V and J genes are TRBV7-2 and TRBJ2-1; TRBD1 might be the D (5 bases). In germline, CDR1 is SGHTA, CDR2 FQGNSA. This CDR3 is 14 amino acids long. V lost 1 base, J lost 7 bases, and 11 bases lay in between. The CDR3 region is CASSLVGHRNEQFF. The CDR3 region has the DNA TGTGCCAGCAGCTTAGTAGGACATAGGAATGAGCAGTTCTTC. Filled out from reference TRBV7-2 and TRBJ2-1, the complete variable domain reads GAGVSQSPSNKVTEKGKDVELRCDPISGHTALYWYRQSLGQGLEFLIYFQGNSAPDKSGLPSDRFSAERTGGSVSTLTIQRTQQEDSAVYLCASSLVGHRNEQFFGPGTRLTVL.

The chain is built from TRBV15 and TRBJ1-4; D gene unclear. Deletions cut 2 bases from V and 0 bases from J, with 7 bases between. Germline V lookup: CDR1 LNHNV, CDR2 YYDKDF (reference sequence). The CDR3 contains 15 residues. CDR3 nucleotides: TGTGCCACCAGCAGAAGCGGGGCAACTAATGAAAAACTGTTTTTT. This translates into CATSRSGATNEKLFF.

This chain links TRBV13 with TRBJ1-1; D perhaps matches TRBD1 (5 bases). CDR3 length: 16 residues. The V end was cut by 1 base, the J end by 0 bases, with 12 bases between. The germline V gene encodes CDR1 PRHDT and CDR2 FYEKMQ (reference sequence). Written as DNA, the CDR3 is TGTGCCAGCAGCTTAGTACTGGGGGGGGTGAACACTGAAGCTTTCTTT. It codes for CASSLVLGGVNTEAFF.

This clone appeared a single time. The chain combines TRBV5-1 with TRBJ2-1, with 9 bases that match TRBD2. Germline V CDR1 and CDR2: SGHRS, YFSETQ. Trimming took 0 bases from V and 7 from J; bases not matched to a gene: 5. The CDR3 covers 15 residues. CDR3 region: CASSLGLADGNEQFF. As DNA, the CDR3 is TGCGCCAGCAGCTTGGGACTAGCGGATGGGAATGAGCAGTTCTTC.

The chain combines TRBV10-3 with TRBJ2-7; 9 bases are a match to TRBD1. The germline gives CDR1 ENHRY, CDR2 SYGVKD. This CDR3 comprises 13 residues. After removal of 10 bases from V and 5 bases from J, the junction contained 9 bases not matched to a gene. The CDR3 reads CANSGTGSNEQYF. The CDR3 DNA sequence: TGTGCCAACTCCGGGACAGGGTCCAACGAGCAGTACTTC.

This clone occurred a few times. The chain recombines TRBV7-2 with TRBJ1-1; D not certain. V lost 1 base and J 7 bases, leaving 16 bases between the germline ends. The V gene's germline CDR1 is SGHTA and CDR2 FQGNSA. There are 15 residues in the CDR3. CDR3 sequence: CASSLVGSGFGEAFF. The CDR3 region has the DNA TGTGCCAGCAGCTTAGTCGGGTCCGGATTCGGTGAAGCTTTCTTT.

The chain recombines TRBV6-5 with TRBJ2-2, with a possible D match to TRBD2 (6 bases). The V and J ends lost 6 bases and 3 bases respectively, with 14 bases between them. Germline values: CDR1 MNHEY, CDR2 SVGAGI. The CDR3 runs to 15 residues. In DNA form, the CDR3 reads TGTGCCAGCAGCTCCCCCGGGACTTACACCGGGGAGCTGTTTTTT. Translating it yields CASSSPGTYTGELFF.

The genes are TRBV4-1 and TRBJ1-4; tentatively, D is TRBD1 (6 bases). The CDR3 runs 14 residues. V lost 0 bases and J 8 bases, leaving 10 bases between the germline ends. The germline CDR1 and CDR2 sequences are MGHRA and YSYEKL. CDR3 residues: CASSQDRGREKLFF. The CDR3 coding sequence is TGCGCCAGCAGCCAAGACAGGGGTCGGGAAAAACTGTTTTTT.

The J gene is TRBJ1-3, the V gene TRBV29-1; tentatively, D is TRBD1 (5 bases). The germline V gene has CDR1 SQVTM and CDR2 ANQGSEA. Trimming cost V 4 bases and J 5 bases, with 27 bases left between them. This CDR3 contains 18 residues. In nucleotides, the CDR3 is TGCAGCGTTGCCCGCAGGGATTATGGGGATACAGACAGAAACACCATATATTTT. It translates to CSVARRDYGDTDRNTIYF.

The chain links TRBV18 to TRBJ1-1; D remains ambiguous. The germline gives CDR1 KGHSH, CDR2 LQKENI. Trimming took off 6 bases at V and 8 bases at J, with 16 bases between the two ends. The CDR3 has 13 amino acids. The CDR3 spells CASSVRQTPEAFF. In nucleotides, the CDR3 is TGTGCCAGCTCGGTCCGACAAACGCCCGAAGCTTTCTTT.

The chain is built from TRBV7-2 and TRBJ2-1; D gene uncertain. The germline V gene encodes CDR1 SGHTA and CDR2 FQGNSA. The CDR3 runs to 15 residues. V was shortened by 8 bases and J by 0 bases, with 14 bases between the two germline ends. DNA for the CDR3: TGTGCCAGCGGGGTTAGCTCGAGCTCCTACAATGAGCAGTTCTTC. It yields the protein CASGVSSSSYNEQFF.